This T cell receptor (beta chain) was captured by sequencing in a study of blood T cell repertoires in COVID-19 (TCRdb year 2020). For context, the study as a whole: Samples covering the acute and convalescent phases of COVID-19 were provided by collaborators in the United States, Italy and Spain. The material from the prospective study consisted of cDNA or gDNA derived from T cells, B-cell-depleted T cells, or PBMCs. Deeply sampled blood TCRbeta repertoires from subjects exposed to, actively infected with, or recovered from COVID-19 were included in the dataset. A freely available public database, intended as a resource for researchers studying the immune response to SARS-CoV-2, is where the repertoires were released. Samples were obtained from the ongoing ImmuneRACE study (first 160 participants) and from some 1,300 subjects provided by 6 global collaborators. Nearly every sample came with metadata listing a de-identified subject ID, COVID-19 status, age in years and sex. HLA class I and class II types, where available, came from metadata supplied by the sample provider rather than from assay-based typing. Overall results and qualifications from the work: The quantity of clinical and demographic metadata differed by source and by participant and was supplied without curation.

The immunoSEQ Assay, a bias-controlled multiplex PCR, was used to amplify TCRbeta CDR3 regions from genomic DNA. Regarding the original processing steps: The number of nucleated cells in each sample was estimated by amplification of reference gene primers within the assay. To quantify the absolute abundance of each unique TCRbeta CDR3 rearrangement, sequence reads were collapsed and filtered. Productive Simpson clonality was computed per sample as the square root of Simpson's diversity index over productive rearrangements. TCRdb took this table from immuneACCESS and kept in-frame rearrangements with V and J called. Such tables lack part of the clones; where checked against another copy, unresolved V genes explain under half of the gap, and the rest is unexplained. The D gene and trimming were derived from the DNA, and the V and J assignments and clone size from that table. Counted in this sample were around 60,000 clones; 91% of them appeared once. Approximately 2.1% of the sample rests with the top ten.

V loses 4 bases of germline sequence and J loses 1 base, and the interval between the two ends is 12 bases. Taken from cysteine to phenylalanine, the CDR3 has 15 residues. Just the 45-base CDR3 DNA is kept, in frame starting at base 1. CDR1 and CDR2 (SGDLS, YYNGEE) derive from the germline V gene. Each collaborating institution followed its own protocols to collect whole blood in K2EDTA tubes. Collaborator samples were shipped for TCRbeta analysis as frozen whole blood, isolated PBMCs, or DNA extracted from either sample type. As concerns this clone: Which antigen it targets is not known. No base quality information exists; no much larger clone differs at one position.

The sequence is built from TRBV9 and TRBJ1-5; the D segment cannot be called with confidence. The source material was peripheral blood. This TCR derives from a man in his 60s with acute or convalescent COVID-19. The nucleotide sequence reads TGTGCCAGCAGCCTCACTGGAGGGAGCAATCAGCCCCAGCATTTT. Translation gives CASSLTGGSNQPQHF.